This TCR beta chain is drawn from a study of T cell repertoires in cytomegalovirus infection. About the study: From public TCR beta signatures came an indication of both CMV infection and matching HLA type.

Comments on this clonotype: Its antigen is not identified.

One entry per CDR3 protein results from TCRdb running MiXCR on the reads. Among roughly 800,000 distinct CDR3 sequences, 29% were seen once, and the ten largest hold about an eighth. The source of this sequence is a human donor in good health (CMV status not recorded). Some clones in this sample may be carry-over from other donors' samples. The specimen was cultured CD8+ T cells from PBMCs, collected from culture after CMV antigen stimulation.

CDR3 DNA sequence: TGTGCCAGCAGCGAATTACGGACAGGGTCGAACACCGGGGAGCTGTTTTTT. It translates to CASSELRTGSNTGELFF. The chain carries TRBV9 and TRBJ2-2; TRBD1 aligns across 8 bases. CDR1 is SGDLS and CDR2 is YYNGEE in the germline V gene. Trimming cost V 3 bases and J 0 bases; bases outside gene matches: 7. The CDR3 is 17 residues long.